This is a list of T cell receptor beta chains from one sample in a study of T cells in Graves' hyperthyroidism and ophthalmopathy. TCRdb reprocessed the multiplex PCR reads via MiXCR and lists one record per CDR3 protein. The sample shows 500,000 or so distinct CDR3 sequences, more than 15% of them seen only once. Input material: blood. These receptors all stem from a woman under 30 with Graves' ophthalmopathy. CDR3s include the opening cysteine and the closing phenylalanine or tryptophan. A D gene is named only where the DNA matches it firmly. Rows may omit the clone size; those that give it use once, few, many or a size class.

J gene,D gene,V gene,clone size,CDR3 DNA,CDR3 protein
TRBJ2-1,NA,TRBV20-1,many,TGCAGTGCTAGAAGGGGACACCAAACCTACAATGAGCAGTTCTTC,CSARRGHQTYNEQFF
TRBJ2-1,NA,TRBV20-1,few,TGCAGTGCTAGACCGGGACAAACAAACAATGAGCAGTTCTTC,CSARPGQTNNEQFF
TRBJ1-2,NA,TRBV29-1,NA,TGCAGCGTTGATTCGGGCAGGGGCCGCGGCTACACCTTC,CSVDSGRGRGYTF
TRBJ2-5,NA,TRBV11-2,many,TGTGCCAGCAGCCAGAACTTTCAAGAGACCCAGTACTTC,CASSQNFQETQYF
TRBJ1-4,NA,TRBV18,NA,TGTGCCAGCTCACCGTGGGACCTTGGGGAAAAACTGTTTTTT,CASSPWDLGEKLFF
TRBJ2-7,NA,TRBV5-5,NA,TGTGCCAGCAGCTTGGACTCATTCTACGAGCAGTACTTC,CASSLDSFYEQYF
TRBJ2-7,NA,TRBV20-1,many,TGCAGTGCTAGCTACAGGGTGCGGGAGCAGTACTTC,CSASYRVREQYF
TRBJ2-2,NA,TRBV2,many,TGTGCCAGCAGTGATAAGCATAGGGTCACCGGGGAGCTGTTTTTT,CASSDKHRVTGELFF
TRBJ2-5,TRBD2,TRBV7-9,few,TGTGCCAGCAGCTTTAATTCCCTAGCGGGGGGTTACTACCAAGAGACCCAGTACTTC,CASSFNSLAGGYYQETQYF
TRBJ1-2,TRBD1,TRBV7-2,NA,TGTGCCAGCAGCCTTATGGGACAGTTCTATGGCTACACCTTC,CASSLMGQFYGYTF
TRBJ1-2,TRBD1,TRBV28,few,TGTGCCAGCAGTTTGATTGGGTGGACAGGCTATGGCTACACCTTC,CASSLIGWTGYGYTF
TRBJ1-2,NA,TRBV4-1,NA,TGCGCCAGCAGCCAAGTCGGGGAAGGGGGGCAGAACTATGGCTACACCTTC,CASSQVGEGGQNYGYTF
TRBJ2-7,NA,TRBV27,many,TGTGCCAGCAGTGCAGGGACCCCCTACGAGCAGTACTTC,CASSAGTPYEQYF
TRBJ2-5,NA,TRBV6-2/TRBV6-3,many,TGTGCCAGTACTGACAGTCCTTTCTTGGAGACCCAGTACTTC,CASTDSPFLETQYF
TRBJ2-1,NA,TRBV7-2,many,TGTGCCAGCAACATGGGACTCGACAATGAGCAGTTCTTC,CASNMGLDNEQFF
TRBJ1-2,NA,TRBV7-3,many,TGTGCCAGCAGCTTAACGCAGTACTATGGCTACACCTTC,CASSLTQYYGYTF
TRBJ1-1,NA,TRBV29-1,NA,TGCAGCGTTGAATTGGCGGCCAAGAACACTGAAGCTTTCTTT,CSVELAAKNTEAFF
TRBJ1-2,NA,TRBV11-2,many,TGTGCCAGCAGCTTAGAATCTTTAGGTGGCTACACCTTC,CASSLESLGGYTF
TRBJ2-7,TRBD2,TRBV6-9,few,TGTGCCAGCAGTTACGTAGCGGGGATTGACGAGCAGTACTTC,CASSYVAGIDEQYF
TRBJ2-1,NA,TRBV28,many,TGTGCCAGCAGGGCAGGATCAACCTACAATGAGCAGTTCTTC,CASRAGSTYNEQFF
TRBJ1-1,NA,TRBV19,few,TGTGCCAGTACATATGGAGGGGAGGACACTGAAGCTTTCTTT,CASTYGGEDTEAFF
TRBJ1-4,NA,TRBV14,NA,TGTACCAGCAGCCAAGTGACAGGCTTCAATGAAAAACTGTTTTTT,CTSSQVTGFNEKLFF
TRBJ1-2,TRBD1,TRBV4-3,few,TGCGCCAGCAGCCAAGGGGGTAGAAGGGGGCAATATGGCTACACCTTC,CASSQGGRRGQYGYTF
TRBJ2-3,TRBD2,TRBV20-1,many,TGCAGTGCTAGTATACGGGGGGGCACAGATACGCAGTATTTT,CSASIRGGTDTQYF
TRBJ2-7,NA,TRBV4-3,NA,TGCGCCAGCAGCCAAGAGAGGGGCCCTCCCTACGAGCAGTACTTC,CASSQERGPPYEQYF
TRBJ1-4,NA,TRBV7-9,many,TGTGCCAGCAGCTTTACTGGAAATGAAAAACTGTTTTTT,CASSFTGNEKLFF
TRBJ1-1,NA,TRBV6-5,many,TGTGCCAGCAGTTACTCGGGGGGGCGTCTCAGCACTGAAGCTTTCTTT,CASSYSGGRLSTEAFF
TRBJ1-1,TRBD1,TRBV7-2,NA,TGTGCCAGCAGCCAGGGGGGACAGGGCGTCACTGAAGCTTTCTTT,CASSQGGQGVTEAFF